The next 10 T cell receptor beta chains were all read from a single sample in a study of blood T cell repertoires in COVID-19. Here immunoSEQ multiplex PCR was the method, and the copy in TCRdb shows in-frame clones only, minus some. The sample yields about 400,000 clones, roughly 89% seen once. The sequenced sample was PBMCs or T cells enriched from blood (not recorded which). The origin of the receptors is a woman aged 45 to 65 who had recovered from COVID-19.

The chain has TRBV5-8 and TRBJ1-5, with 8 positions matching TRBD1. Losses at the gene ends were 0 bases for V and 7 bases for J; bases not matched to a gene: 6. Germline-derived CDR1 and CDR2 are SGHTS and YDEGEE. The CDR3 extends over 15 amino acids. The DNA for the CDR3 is TGTGCCAGCAGCTTGGGACAGGGGACTGGCCAGCCCCAGCATTTT. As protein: CASSLGQGTGQPQHF. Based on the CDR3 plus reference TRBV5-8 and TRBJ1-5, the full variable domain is EAGVTQSPTHLIKTRGQQATLRCSPISGHTSVYWYQQALGLGLQFLLWYDEGEERNRGNFPPRFSGRQFPNYSSELNVNALELEDSALYLCASSLGQGTGQPQHFGDGTRLSIL.

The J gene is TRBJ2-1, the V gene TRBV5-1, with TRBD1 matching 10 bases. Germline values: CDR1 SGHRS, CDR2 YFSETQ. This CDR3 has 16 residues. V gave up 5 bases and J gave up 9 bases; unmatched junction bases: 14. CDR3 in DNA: TGCGCCAGCAGATCTCTCGGGACAGGGGTGTATGGTGAGCAGTTCTTC. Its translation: CASRSLGTGVYGEQFF.

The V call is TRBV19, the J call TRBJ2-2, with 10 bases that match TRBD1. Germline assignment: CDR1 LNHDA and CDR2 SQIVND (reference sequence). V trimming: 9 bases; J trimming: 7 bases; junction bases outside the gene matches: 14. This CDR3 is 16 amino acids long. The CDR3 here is CASTSPRQGAGGELFF. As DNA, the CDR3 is TGTGCCAGCACAAGCCCGAGACAGGGGGCAGGCGGGGAGCTGTTTTTT.

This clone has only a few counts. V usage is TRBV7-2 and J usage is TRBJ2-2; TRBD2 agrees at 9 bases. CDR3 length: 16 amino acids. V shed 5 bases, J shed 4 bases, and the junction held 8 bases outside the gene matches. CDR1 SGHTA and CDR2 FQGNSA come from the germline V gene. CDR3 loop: CASSLPTSGGTGELFF. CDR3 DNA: TGTGCCAGCAGCCTGCCGACTAGCGGCGGCACCGGGGAGCTGTTTTTT.

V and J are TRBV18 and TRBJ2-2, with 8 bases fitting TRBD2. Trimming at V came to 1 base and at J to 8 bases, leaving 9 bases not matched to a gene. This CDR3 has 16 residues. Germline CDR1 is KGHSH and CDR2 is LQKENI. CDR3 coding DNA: TGTGCCAGCTCACCACATCAAGCGGGGGAATCGGGGGAGCTGTTTTTT. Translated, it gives CASSPHQAGESGELFF.

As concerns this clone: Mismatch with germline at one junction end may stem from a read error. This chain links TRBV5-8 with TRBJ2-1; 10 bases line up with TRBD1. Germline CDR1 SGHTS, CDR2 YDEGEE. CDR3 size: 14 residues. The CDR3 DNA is TGTGCCAGCAGCTGGGACAGGGGCTACTATGAGCAGTTCTTC. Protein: CASSWDRGYYEQFF.

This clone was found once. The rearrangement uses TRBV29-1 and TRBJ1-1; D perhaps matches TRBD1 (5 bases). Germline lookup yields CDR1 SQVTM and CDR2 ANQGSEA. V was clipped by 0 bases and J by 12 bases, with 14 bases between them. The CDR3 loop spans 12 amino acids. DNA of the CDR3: TGCAGCGTTGAAGATATTCCCAGGGTTCCTTTCTTT. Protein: CSVEDIPRVPFF.

In DNA, the CDR3 is TGTGCCAGCATTTACCACCGGGACAGGGTCAGTTTAGCGAACACCGGGGAGCTGTTTTTT. Translating gives CASIYHRDRVSLANTGELFF. The chain employs TRBV6-4 and TRBJ2-2; 9 bases map to TRBD1. Germline CDR1 reads MRHNA; CDR2 reads SNTAGT. The CDR3 extends over 20 amino acids. V trimming: 7 bases; J trimming: 0 bases; junction bases outside the gene matches: 18.

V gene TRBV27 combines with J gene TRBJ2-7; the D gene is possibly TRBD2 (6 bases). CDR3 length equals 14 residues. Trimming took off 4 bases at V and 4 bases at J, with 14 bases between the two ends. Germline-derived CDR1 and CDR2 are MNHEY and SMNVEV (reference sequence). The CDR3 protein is CASSWTGTEYEQYF. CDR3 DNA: TGTGCCAGCAGTTGGACCGGGACTGAGTACGAGCAGTACTTC.

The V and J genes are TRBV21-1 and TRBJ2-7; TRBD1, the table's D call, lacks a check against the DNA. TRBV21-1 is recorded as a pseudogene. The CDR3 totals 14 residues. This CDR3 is CASSGQGSPYEQYF. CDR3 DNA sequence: TGTGCCAGCAGTGGGCAGGGGTCCCCCTACGAGCAGTACTTC.